Listed below are T cell receptor beta chains from one sample, sequenced in a study of T cells after yellow fever vaccination. TCRdb independently ran MiXCR on the 5' RACE reads; one entry per CDR3 protein. This sample has hundreds of thousands of distinct CDR3 sequences; approximately 13% occur once, and the top ten carry over 13%. The material was PBMCs, obtained on the day of the yellow fever booster vaccination. The source is a young man who received the YFV17D yellow fever vaccine. CDR3s include the opening cysteine and the closing phenylalanine or tryptophan. The D gene is left open where the match is weak. Clone sizes are given selectively: once, few, many, or a class where the clone is expanded.

D gene | J gene | V gene | clone size | CDR3 length | CDR3 protein | CDR3 DNA
NA | TRBJ1-6 | TRBV20-1 | NA | 15 | CSARGVQGQSSPLHF | TGCAGTGCACGAGGGGTCCAGGGTCAATCGTCACCCCTCCACTTT
TRBD1 | TRBJ1-2 | TRBV19 | few | 15 | CASTTEQGANYGYTF | TGTGCCAGTACCACTGAACAGGGGGCGAACTATGGCTACACCTTC
NA | TRBJ2-1 | TRBV5-1 | few | 14 | CASSLGSSRDEQFF | TGCGCCAGCAGCTTGGGTAGTTCTAGGGATGAGCAGTTCTTC
NA | TRBJ2-2 | TRBV29-1 | few | 17 | CSVIGVSLGPNTGELFF | TGCAGCGTGATCGGGGTCTCCCTGGGCCCGAACACCGGGGAGCTGTTTTTT
TRBD2 | TRBJ2-5 | TRBV7-6 | once | 18 | CASSLGPGLAGGRETQYF | TGTGCCAGCAGCTTAGGACCGGGACTAGCGGGAGGAAGGGAGACCCAGTACTTC
TRBD2 | TRBJ2-5 | TRBV14 | few | 17 | CASSQDDSSGGQETQYF | TGTGCCAGCAGCCAAGATGATTCAAGCGGGGGGCAAGAGACCCAGTACTTC
NA | TRBJ2-3 | TRBV6-1 | few | 14 | CASRLGGATDTQYF | TGTGCCAGCAGGCTAGGGGGAGCAACGGATACGCAGTATTTT
NA | TRBJ2-7 | TRBV20-1 | few | 13 | CSAPAGFSYEQYF | TGCAGTGCCCCTGCGGGGTTCTCCTACGAGCAGTACTTC
NA | TRBJ1-3 | TRBV20-1 | NA | 11 | CSVHRGNTIYF | TGCAGTGTCCACCGAGGAAACACCATATATTTT
NA | TRBJ1-2 | TRBV2 | NA | 13 | CASSPTGNYGLTF | TGTGCCAGCAGTCCCACAGGGAACTATGGTTTGACCTTC
NA | TRBJ2-6 | TRBV7-9 | few | 15 | CASRSPRAGANVLTF | TGTGCCAGCAGATCTCCTAGAGCTGGGGCCAACGTCCTGACTTTC
NA | TRBJ1-1 | TRBV27 | NA | 15 | CASSLWGGMNTEAFF | TGTGCCAGCAGTTTATGGGGGGGAATGAACACTGAAGCTTTCTTT
TRBD2 | TRBJ2-1 | TRBV2 | few | 13 | CASSDGTRFEQFF | TGTGCCAGCAGTGACGGGACTAGATTTGAGCAGTTCTTC
NA | TRBJ2-7 | TRBV7-9 | few | 12 | CASRPSAYEQYF | TGTGCCAGCAGACCTTCAGCCTACGAGCAGTACTTC
TRBD2 | TRBJ2-3 | TRBV11-2 | few | 18 | CASSFWSGRIGGTDTQYF | TGTGCCAGCAGCTTTTGGAGCGGGAGGATTGGTGGGACAGATACGCAGTATTTT